This note documents a single T cell receptor (beta chain) sequence. MiXCR was run by TCRdb on the 5' RACE reads, yielding one entry per CDR3 protein. The data hold tens of thousands of distinct CDR3 sequences, with about 5.6% observed a single time. The entry originates in a study of T cells after yellow fever vaccination. With V trimmed by 5 bases and J by 2 bases, 11 bases remained unmatched. CDR3 length: 16 amino acids. Germline V gene sequence: CDR1 SQVTM, CDR2 ANQGSEA. The sequencing here drew on PBMCs, either bulk or a sorted T-cell subset (CD4+, CD8+, memory, or dextramer-sorted; not recorded which), taken on the day of the yellow fever booster vaccination. The J gene is TRBJ2-2, the V gene TRBV29-1; TRBD1 agrees at 7 bases. The TCR originated in a man aged 18-30 years who received the YFV17D yellow fever vaccine. In DNA, the CDR3 is TGCAGCGTTATAACAGGGGCCACGATTAACACCGGGGAGCTGTTTTTT. As protein: CSVITGATINTGELFF.